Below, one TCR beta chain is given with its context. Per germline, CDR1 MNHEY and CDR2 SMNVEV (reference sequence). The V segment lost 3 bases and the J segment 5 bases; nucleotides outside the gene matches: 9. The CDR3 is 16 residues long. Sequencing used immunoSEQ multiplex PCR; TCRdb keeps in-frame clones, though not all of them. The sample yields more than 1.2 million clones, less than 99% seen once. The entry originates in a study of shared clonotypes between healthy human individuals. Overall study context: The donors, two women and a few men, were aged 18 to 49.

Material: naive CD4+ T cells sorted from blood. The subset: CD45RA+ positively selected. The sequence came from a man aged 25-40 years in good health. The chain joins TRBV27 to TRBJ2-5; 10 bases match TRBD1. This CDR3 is CASSLGGQGRGETQYF. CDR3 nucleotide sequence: TGTGCCAGCAGTTTGGGGGGACAGGGGAGAGGGGAGACCCAGTACTTC.